This T cell receptor (beta chain) was observed in a study of T cells in Graves' hyperthyroidism and ophthalmopathy. This clonotype came up many times. RNA transcripts served as the template for amplifying TCR beta CDR3 regions. A set of HTBI primers served as the primers for a first-round RT-PCR of the TCR CDR3. TCRdb independently ran MiXCR on the multiplex PCR reads; one entry per CDR3 protein. This table holds about half a million distinct CDR3 sequences, roughly 24% found once. Trimming cost V 0 bases and J 4 bases, with 9 bases left between them. CDR1 DFQATT and CDR2 SNEGSKA come from the germline V gene (reference sequence). The CDR3 sequence is 13 residues long.

Sequenced: blood. The chain is built from TRBV20-1 and TRBJ1-2, with a possible D match to TRBD1 (6 bases). The receptor's source is a woman aged 25 to 45 with Graves' ophthalmopathy. The CDR3 protein is CSARDSRGYGYTF. Written as DNA, the CDR3 is TGCAGTGCTAGAGATTCCAGGGGCTATGGCTACACCTTC.